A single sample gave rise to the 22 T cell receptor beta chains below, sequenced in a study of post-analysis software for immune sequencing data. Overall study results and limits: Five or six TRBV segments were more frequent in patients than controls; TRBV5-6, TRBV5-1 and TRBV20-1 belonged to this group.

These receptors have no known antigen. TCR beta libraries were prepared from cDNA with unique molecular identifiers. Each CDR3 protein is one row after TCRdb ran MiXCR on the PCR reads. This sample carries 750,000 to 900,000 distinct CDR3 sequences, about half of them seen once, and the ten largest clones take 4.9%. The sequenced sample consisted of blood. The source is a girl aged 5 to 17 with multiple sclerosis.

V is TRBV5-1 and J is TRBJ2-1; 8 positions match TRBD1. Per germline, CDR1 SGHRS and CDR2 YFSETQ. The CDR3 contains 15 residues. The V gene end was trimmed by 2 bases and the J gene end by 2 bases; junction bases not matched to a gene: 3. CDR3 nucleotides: TGCGCCAGCAGCTTTCCGGGACAGGCCTACAATGAGCAGTTCTTC. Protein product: CASSFPGQAYNEQFF.

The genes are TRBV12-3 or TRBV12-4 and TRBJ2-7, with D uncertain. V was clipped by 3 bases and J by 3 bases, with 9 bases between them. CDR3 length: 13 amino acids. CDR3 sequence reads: CASSFAGFYEQYF. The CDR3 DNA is TGTGCCAGCAGTTTTGCAGGATTCTACGAGCAGTACTTC.

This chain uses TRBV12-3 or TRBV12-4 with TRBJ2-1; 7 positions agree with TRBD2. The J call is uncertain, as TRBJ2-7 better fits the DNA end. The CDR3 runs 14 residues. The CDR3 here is CASSFRRLASEQYF. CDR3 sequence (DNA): TGTGCCAGCAGTTTCCGGAGACTAGCCTCCGAGCAGTACTTC.

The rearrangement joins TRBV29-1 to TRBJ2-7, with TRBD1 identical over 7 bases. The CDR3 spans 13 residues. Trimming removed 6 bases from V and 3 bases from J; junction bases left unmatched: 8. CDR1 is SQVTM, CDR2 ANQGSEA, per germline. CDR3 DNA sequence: TGCAGCGTAAAGGGGGCAGATCGCTACGAGCAGTACTTC. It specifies CSVKGADRYEQYF.

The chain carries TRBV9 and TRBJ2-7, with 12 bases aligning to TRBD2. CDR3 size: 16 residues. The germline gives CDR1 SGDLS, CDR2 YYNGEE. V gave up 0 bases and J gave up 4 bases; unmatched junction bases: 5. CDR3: CASSVGASGRDYEQYF. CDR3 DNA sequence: TGTGCCAGCAGCGTAGGGGCTAGCGGGAGGGATTACGAGCAGTACTTC.

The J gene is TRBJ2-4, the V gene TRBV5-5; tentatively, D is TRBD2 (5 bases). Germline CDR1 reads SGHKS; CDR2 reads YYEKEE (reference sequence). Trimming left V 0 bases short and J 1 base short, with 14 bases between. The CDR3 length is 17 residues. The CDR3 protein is CASSLGGLVVAKNIQYF. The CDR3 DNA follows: TGTGCCAGCAGCTTGGGAGGGTTGGTGGTTGCCAAAAACATTCAGTACTTC.

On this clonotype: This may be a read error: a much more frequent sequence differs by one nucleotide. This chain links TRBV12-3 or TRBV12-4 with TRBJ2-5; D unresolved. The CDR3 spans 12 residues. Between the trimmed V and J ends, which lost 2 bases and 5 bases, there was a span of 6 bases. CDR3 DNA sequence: TGTGCCAGCAGTTTATTTGTGGAGACCCAGTACTTC. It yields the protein CASSLFVETQYF.

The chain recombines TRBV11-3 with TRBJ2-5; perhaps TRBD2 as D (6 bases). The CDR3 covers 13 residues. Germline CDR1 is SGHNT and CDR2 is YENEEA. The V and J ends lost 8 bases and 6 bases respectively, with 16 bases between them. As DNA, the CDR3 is TGTGCCAGCGGCGGGGCAAGGGAACAGACCCAGTACTTC. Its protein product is CASGGAREQTQYF.

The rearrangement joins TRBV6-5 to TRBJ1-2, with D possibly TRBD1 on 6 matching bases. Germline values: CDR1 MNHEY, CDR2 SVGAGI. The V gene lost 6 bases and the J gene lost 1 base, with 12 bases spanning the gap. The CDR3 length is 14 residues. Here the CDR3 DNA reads TGTGCCAGCAGGGCCGGGACATTTAACTATGGCTACACCTTC. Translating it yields CASRAGTFNYGYTF.

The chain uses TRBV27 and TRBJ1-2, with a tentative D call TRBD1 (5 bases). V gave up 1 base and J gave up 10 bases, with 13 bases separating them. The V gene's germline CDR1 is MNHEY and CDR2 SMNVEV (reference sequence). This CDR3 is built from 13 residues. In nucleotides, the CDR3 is TGTGCCAGCAGTTTATACAGGTCCGACGACTACACCTTC. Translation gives CASSLYRSDDYTF.

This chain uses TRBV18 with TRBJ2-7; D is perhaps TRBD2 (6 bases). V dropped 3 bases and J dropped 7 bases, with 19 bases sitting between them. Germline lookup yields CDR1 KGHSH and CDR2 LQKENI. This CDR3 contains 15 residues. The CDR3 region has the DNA TGTGCCAGCTCACCGGGTGGGGGGACCCTTGGAGAGCAGTACTTC. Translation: CASSPGGGTLGEQYF. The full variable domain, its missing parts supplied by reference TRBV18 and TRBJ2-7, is NAGVMQNPRHLVRRRGQEARLRCSPMKGHSHVYWYRQLPEEGLKFMVYLQKENIIDESGMPKERFSAEFPKEGPSILRIQQVVRGDSAAYFCASSPGGGTLGEQYFGPGTRLTVT.

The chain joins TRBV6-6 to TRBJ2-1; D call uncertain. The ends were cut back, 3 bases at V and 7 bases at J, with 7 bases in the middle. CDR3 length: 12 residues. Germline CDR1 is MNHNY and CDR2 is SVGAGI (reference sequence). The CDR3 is CASSYGWNEQFF. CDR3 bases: TGTGCCAGCAGTTATGGGTGGAATGAGCAGTTCTTC.

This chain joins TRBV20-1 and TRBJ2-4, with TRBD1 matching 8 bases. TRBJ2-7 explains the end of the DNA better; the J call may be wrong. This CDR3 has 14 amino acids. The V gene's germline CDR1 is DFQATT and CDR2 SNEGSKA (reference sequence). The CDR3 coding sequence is TGCAGTGCATCTAACAGGGGGTTGGGGTACGAGCAGTACTTC. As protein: CSASNRGLGYEQYF.

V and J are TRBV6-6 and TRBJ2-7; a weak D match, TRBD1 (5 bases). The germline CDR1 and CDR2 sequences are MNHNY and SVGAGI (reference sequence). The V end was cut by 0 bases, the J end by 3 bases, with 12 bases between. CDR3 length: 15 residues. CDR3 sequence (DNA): TGTGCCAGCAGTTACTCAGGGGCCTCCCACTACGAGCAGTACTTC. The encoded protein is CASSYSGASHYEQYF.

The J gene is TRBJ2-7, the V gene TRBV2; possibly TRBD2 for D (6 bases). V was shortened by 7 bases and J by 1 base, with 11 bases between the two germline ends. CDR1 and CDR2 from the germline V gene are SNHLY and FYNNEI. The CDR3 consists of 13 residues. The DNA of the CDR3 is TGTGCCAGCAACCTACTAGCTTCCTACGAGCAGTACTTC. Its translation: CASNLLASYEQYF.

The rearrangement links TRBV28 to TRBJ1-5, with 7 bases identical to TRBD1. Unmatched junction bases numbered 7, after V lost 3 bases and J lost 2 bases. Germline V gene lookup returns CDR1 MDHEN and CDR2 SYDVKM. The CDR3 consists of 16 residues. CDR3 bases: TGTGCCAGCAGTTTTTCAGGGGGTCTGGGCAATCAGCCCCAGCATTTT. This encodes CASSFSGGLGNQPQHF.

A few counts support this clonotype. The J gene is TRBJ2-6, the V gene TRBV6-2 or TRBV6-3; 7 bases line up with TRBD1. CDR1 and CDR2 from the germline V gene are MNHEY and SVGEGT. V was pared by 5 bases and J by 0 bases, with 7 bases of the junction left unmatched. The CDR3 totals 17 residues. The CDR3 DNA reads TGTGCCAGCAGTCCCTGGACAGGTCCCTCTGGGGCCAACGTCCTGACTTTC. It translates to CASSPWTGPSGANVLTF.

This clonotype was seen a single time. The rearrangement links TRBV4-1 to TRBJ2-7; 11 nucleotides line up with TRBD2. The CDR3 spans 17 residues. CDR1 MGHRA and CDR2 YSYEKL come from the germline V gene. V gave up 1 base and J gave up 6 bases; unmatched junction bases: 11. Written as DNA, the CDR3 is TGCGCCAGCAGCCAAGTAATGGCGACTAGCGGGGCCTTCGAGCAGTACTTC. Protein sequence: CASSQVMATSGAFEQYF.

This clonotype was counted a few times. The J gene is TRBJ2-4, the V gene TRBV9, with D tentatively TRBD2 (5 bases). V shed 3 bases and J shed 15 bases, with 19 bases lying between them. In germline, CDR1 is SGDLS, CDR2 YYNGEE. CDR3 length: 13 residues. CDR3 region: CASSEVGEGPLYF. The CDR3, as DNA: TGTGCCAGCAGCGAGGTGGGCGAGGGCCCTTTGTACTTC. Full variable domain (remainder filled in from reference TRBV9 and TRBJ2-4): DSGVTQTPKHLITATGQRVTLRCSPRSGDLSVYWYQQSLDQGLQFLIQYYNGEERAKGNILERFSAQQFPDLHSELNLSSLELGDSALYFCASSEVGEGPLYFGAGTRLSVL.

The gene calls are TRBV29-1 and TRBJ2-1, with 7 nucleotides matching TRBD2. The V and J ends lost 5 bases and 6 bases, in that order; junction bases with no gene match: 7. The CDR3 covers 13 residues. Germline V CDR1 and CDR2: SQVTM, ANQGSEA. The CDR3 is CSVPLAQFNEQFF. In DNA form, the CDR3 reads TGCAGCGTTCCACTAGCGCAATTCAATGAGCAGTTCTTC.

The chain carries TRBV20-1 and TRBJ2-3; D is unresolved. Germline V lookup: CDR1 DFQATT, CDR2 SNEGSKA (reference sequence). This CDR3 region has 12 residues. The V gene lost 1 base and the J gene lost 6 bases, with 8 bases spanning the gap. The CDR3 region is CSARVRTDTQYF. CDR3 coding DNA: TGCAGTGCTAGAGTCCGGACCGATACGCAGTATTTT.

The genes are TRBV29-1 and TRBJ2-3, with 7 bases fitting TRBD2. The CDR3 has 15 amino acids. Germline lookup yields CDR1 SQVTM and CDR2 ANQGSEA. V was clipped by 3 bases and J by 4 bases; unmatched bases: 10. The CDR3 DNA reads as TGCAGCGTTGATAACACACCGGGAGGACCAGATACGCAGTATTTT. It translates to CSVDNTPGGPDTQYF.